This T cell receptor (beta chain) was obtained from a study of technical replicates of blood from a few donors. The CDR3 contains 14 residues. V gave up 5 bases and J gave up 7 bases, with 15 bases separating them. The germline gives CDR1 SGHTA, CDR2 FQGNSA. Sequencing used immunoSEQ multiplex PCR; TCRdb keeps in-frame clones, though not all of them. Counted here are 70,000 to 85,000 clones, roughly 92% occurring once; the ten biggest clones make up about 0.35%. The chain recombines TRBV7-2 with TRBJ1-5, with TRBD1 as a possible D gene (6 bases). Sequenced sample: T cells isolated from PBMCs. The clonotype comes from a human donor in good health. The DNA for the CDR3 is TGTGCCAGCAGCCCCACGGGGGGCGGGCAGCCCCAGCATTTT. It is translated as CASSPTGGGQPQHF.